This entry features one T cell receptor (beta chain) sequence. Its specificity is not known. The data were taken from a study of yellow fever vaccine responses in identical twins. Regarding the study as a whole: Reportedly, the response of twins' T cells to the vaccine seemed partly convergent, partly personalized.

TCRdb independently ran MiXCR on the RT-PCR reads; one entry per CDR3 protein. The sample records some 20,000 distinct CDR3 sequences, approximately 71% being singletons. Germline loops: CDR1 MDHEN, CDR2 SYDVKM. The ends were cut back, 2 bases at V and 7 bases at J, with 20 bases in the middle. The CDR3 spans 17 residues. The V gene is TRBV28, the J gene TRBJ2-2; TRBD1 might be the D (6 bases). The sample consisted of T cells from blood (PBMCs), unsorted or a sorted subset (not recorded which), taken before or after yellow fever vaccination (not recorded which). The TCR sequence derives from a woman aged 18-29 years who received the yellow fever vaccine. CDR3 coding DNA: TGTGCCAGCAGTTTACCCCTGGGCACAGGGATGGTCGGGGAGCTGTTTTTT. It translates to CASSLPLGTGMVGELFF. Based on the CDR3 plus reference TRBV28 and TRBJ2-2, the full variable domain is DVKVTQSSRYLVKRTGEKVFLECVQDMDHENMFWYRQDPGLGLRLIYFSYDVKMKEKGDIPEGYSVSREKKERFSLILESASTNQTSMYLCASSLPLGTGMVGELFFGEGSRLTVL.